What follows are 20 T cell receptor beta chains derived from one specimen sequenced in a study of blood T cell repertoires in COVID-19. Libraries were prepared by immunoSEQ multiplex PCR; TCRdb keeps only in-frame clonotypes and omits some of them. Among some 460,000 clones listed, about 85% were seen once. Material: PBMCs or T cells enriched from blood (not recorded which). Receptor source: a woman aged 18-35 years who had recovered from COVID-19.

CDR3 in amino acids: CAWSGDSPYSVANYGYTF. CDR3 nucleotide sequence: TGTGCCTGGAGTGGGGACAGCCCTTACTCCGTCGCTAACTATGGCTACACCTTC. The chain couples TRBV30 to TRBJ1-2; 7 bases are shared with TRBD1. The germline gives CDR1 GTSNPN, CDR2 SVGIG (reference sequence). V was pared by 1 base and J by 0 bases, with 14 bases of the junction left unmatched. CDR3 length equals 18 residues.

The count of this clone is one. V is TRBV18 and J is TRBJ1-1; possibly TRBD1 for D (5 bases). With 4 bases removed from V and 1 base from J, the gap between germline ends came to 7 bases. The CDR3 is 13 residues long. Germline CDR1 KGHSH, CDR2 LQKENI. In DNA, the CDR3 is TGTGCCAGCTCACGTGACAGGAACACTGAAGCTTTCTTT. Its protein product is CASSRDRNTEAFF.

The CDR3 sequence is CASSRGGTEAFF. The CDR3 DNA follows: TGTGCCAGCAGCCGGGGGGGTACTGAAGCTTTCTTT. The gene calls are TRBV3-1 (or the pseudogene TRBV3-2) and TRBJ1-1, with a tentative D call TRBD1 (5 bases). The germline CDR1 and CDR2 sequences are LGHDT and YNNKEL (reference sequence). Trimming stripped 4 bases from V and 5 bases from J, with 8 bases between. The CDR3 consists of 12 residues.

This clone was counted once. The J gene is TRBJ1-5, the V gene TRBV19; 7 bases match TRBD1. Germline V gene lookup returns CDR1 LNHDA and CDR2 SQIVND (reference sequence). The CDR3 has 15 amino acids. V shed 6 bases, J shed 1 base, and the junction held 6 bases outside the gene matches. CDR3 sequence reads: CASRPTQGSNQPQHF. As DNA, the CDR3 is TGTGCCAGTAGGCCAACACAGGGGAGCAATCAGCCCCAGCATTTT.

V gene TRBV6-5 combines with J gene TRBJ1-2; 7 nucleotides align to TRBD1. This CDR3 is built from 16 residues. Per the germline V gene, CDR1 is MNHEY and CDR2 is SVGAGI. The V gene end was trimmed by 4 bases and the J gene end by 4 bases; junction bases not matched to a gene: 12. This CDR3 is CASSSHAGTDSYGYTF. For the CDR3, the DNA is TGTGCCAGCAGTTCTCACGCCGGGACAGACTCCTATGGCTACACCTTC.

This chain uses TRBV5-1 with TRBJ1-1; 9 bases are shared with TRBD1. This CDR3 is 14 amino acids long. With 4 bases clipped from V and 6 bases from J, the junction kept 7 bases outside the gene matches. Germline lookup yields CDR1 SGHRS and CDR2 YFSETQ. CDR3 DNA: TGCGCCAGCAGCCTTACCGGGACAGGGTCTGAAGCTTTCTTT. Protein sequence: CASSLTGTGSEAFF.

The gene calls are TRBV12-5 and TRBJ2-3; D perhaps matches TRBD1 (6 bases). This CDR3 region has 17 residues. V shed 4 bases and J shed 2 bases, with 19 bases lying between them. Germline lookup yields CDR1 LGHNT and CDR2 FRNRAP. CDR3 nucleotides: TGTGCTAGTGGTTACCCCCCAGGACAGCTTCCCACAGATACGCAGTATTTT. Protein sequence: CASGYPPGQLPTDTQYF. Full variable domain (outside the CDR3, taken from reference TRBV12-5 and TRBJ2-3): DARVTQTPRHKVTEMGQEVTMRCQPILGHNTVFWYRQTMMQGLELLAYFRNRAPLDDSGMPKDRFSAEMPDATLATLKIQPSEPRDSAVYFCASGYPPGQLPTDTQYFGPGTRLTVL.

This chain uses TRBV7-6 with TRBJ2-1; D is unresolved. Trimming took 5 bases from V and 0 from J, leaving 14 bases between them. This CDR3 spans 16 amino acids. Germline CDR1 and CDR2: SGHVS and FNYEAQ. CDR3 residues: CASSLNPPSSYNEQFF. CDR3 nucleotide sequence: TGTGCCAGCAGCCTTAACCCTCCGAGCTCCTACAATGAGCAGTTCTTC.

Only one count was recorded for this clone. The CDR3 DNA sequence: TGTGCCTGGAGTCCGCTTAGAGGGCTCAATGAAAAACTGTTTTTT. It is translated as CAWSPLRGLNEKLFF. The chain combines TRBV30 with TRBJ1-4; D gene ambiguous. This CDR3 spans 15 amino acids. The germline V gene encodes CDR1 GTSNPN and CDR2 SVGIG (reference sequence). Trimming removed 2 bases from V and 5 bases from J, with 15 bases in between. Together with reference TRBV30 and TRBJ1-4, the CDR3 gives the full variable domain: SQTIHQWPATLVQPVGSPLSLECTVEGTSNPNLYWYRQAAGRGLQLLFYSVGIGQISSEVPQNLSASRPQDRQFILSSKKLLLSDSGFYLCAWSPLRGLNEKLFFGSGTQLSVL.

The V and J genes are TRBV10-3 and TRBJ1-1, with 9 bases matching TRBD1. The CDR3 runs 14 residues. The germline gives CDR1 ENHRY, CDR2 SYGVKD. The junction had 6 bases not matched to a gene; V was cut back by 5 bases and J by 5 bases. The CDR3, as DNA: TGTGCCATCAGTAGGACAGGGGAGACAACTGAAGCTTTCTTT. Protein product: CAISRTGETTEAFF.

This clone appeared a single time. The CDR3 is CASSPWTGRSTEAFF. The CDR3 region has the DNA TGTGCCAGCAGCCCTTGGACAGGGCGGAGCACTGAAGCTTTCTTT. V gene TRBV21-1 combines with J gene TRBJ1-1; the table assigns TRBD1, which was not confirmed against the DNA. TRBV21-1 is assigned pseudogene status. The CDR3 has 15 residues.

This sequence joins TRBV5-6 and TRBJ1-2, with a weak D call TRBD1 (5 bases). Germline V gene data show CDR1 as SGHDT and CDR2 as YYEEEE. Trimming took 4 bases from V and 7 from J, leaving 20 bases between them. The CDR3 has 15 amino acids. The DNA for the CDR3 is TGTGCCAGCAGCGATAGGAATCGCGGGGCTGGTGGCTACACCTTC. It is translated as CASSDRNRGAGGYTF.

V gene TRBV23-1 combines with J gene TRBJ2-1; D is undetermined. TRBV23-1 belongs to the ORF category, with a function that is uncertain. The length of the CDR3 is 18 residues. Trimming took off 1 base at V and 5 bases at J, with 21 bases between the two ends. CDR3 loop: CASSQLNGASLLDNEQFF. CDR3 nucleotide sequence: TGCGCCAGCAGTCAATTAAATGGAGCCTCCCTCCTAGACAATGAGCAGTTCTTC.

The table lists this clone with a few counts. This chain joins TRBV2 and TRBJ2-7, with TRBD1 identical over 8 bases. The CDR3 runs to 14 residues. Trimming at V came to 4 bases and at J to 3 bases, leaving 5 bases not matched to a gene. CDR1 is SNHLY and CDR2 is FYNNEI in the germline V gene. CDR3 sequence (DNA): TGTGCCAGCAGTGGGATGGACAGGGTCTACGAGCAGTACTTC. Translation gives CASSGMDRVYEQYF.

The chain is built from TRBV28 and TRBJ1-5, with TRBD1 identical over 9 bases. CDR1 is MDHEN, CDR2 SYDVKM, per germline. Unmatched junction bases numbered 16, after V lost 5 bases and J lost 2 bases. CDR3 length: 19 residues. The CDR3: CASSLSLGWRDRGNQPQHF. CDR3 nucleotides: TGTGCCAGCAGTCTATCATTGGGTTGGAGGGACAGGGGCAATCAGCCCCAGCATTTT.

In this sample, this clone turned up a few times. The CDR3 sequence is CAWGPLYEQYF. The CDR3 DNA follows: TGTGCCTGGGGCCCCCTCTACGAGCAGTACTTC. The chain has TRBV30 and TRBJ2-7; the D is unclear. With 5 bases removed from V and 3 bases from J, the gap between germline ends came to 8 bases. The CDR3 contains 11 residues. The V gene's germline CDR1 is GTSNPN and CDR2 SVGIG (reference sequence).

V gene TRBV9 combines with J gene TRBJ1-3; maybe TRBD1 (6 bases). The CDR3 extends over 22 amino acids. Germline CDR1 and CDR2: SGDLS and YYNGEE. Deletions cut 0 bases from V and 0 bases from J, with 28 bases between. The CDR3 here is CASSVGTAGNTAGAGSGNTIYF. CDR3 nucleotides: TGTGCCAGCAGCGTAGGGACGGCAGGGAACACCGCAGGGGCCGGCTCTGGAAACACCATATATTTT.

This sequence joins TRBV3-1 (or the pseudogene TRBV3-2) and TRBJ2-7; D might be TRBD1 (6 bases). Trimming took off 4 bases at V and 4 bases at J, with 20 bases between the two ends. The germline CDR1 and CDR2 sequences are LGHDT and YNNKEL (reference sequence). The CDR3 totals 16 residues. In DNA form, the CDR3 reads TGTGCCAGCAGCCCCCTAAGTGGACAGCCCGATTACGAGCAGTACTTC. This translates into CASSPLSGQPDYEQYF.

This clone appeared once. V gene TRBV6-5 combines with J gene TRBJ1-1; D uncertain. CDR3 length: 15 residues. Trimming took 0 bases from V and 1 from J, leaving 9 bases between them. In germline, CDR1 is MNHEY, CDR2 SVGAGI. The DNA for the CDR3 is TGTGCCAGCAGTTACTCGTACAGTCAGAACACTGAAGCTTTCTTT. This encodes CASSYSYSQNTEAFF.

This clone came up a few times. The chain employs TRBV19 and TRBJ1-1; D gene unclear. Looked up from germline, CDR1 is LNHDA and CDR2 is SQIVND (reference sequence). This CDR3 has 15 residues. V was pared by 7 bases and J by 1 base, with 16 bases between. In DNA form, the CDR3 reads TGTGCCAGTACCGAAGCAGGTCGGGGGAACACTGAAGCTTTCTTT. This encodes CASTEAGRGNTEAFF.